These 19 T cell receptor beta chains originate from one sample sequenced in a study of blood T cell repertoires in COVID-19. Assay used: immunoSEQ multiplex PCR; TCRdb lists only in-frame clones, some missing. The sample lists roughly 230,000 clones; about 88% were seen once. The sequenced material came from peripheral blood. These receptors were taken from a middle-aged man with acute or convalescent COVID-19.

This clone was detected only once. CDR3 protein: CASSSLDGGAREQFF. In DNA form, the CDR3 reads TGTGCCAGCAGCTCCCTGGACGGGGGGGCACGAGAGCAGTTCTTC. The chain combines TRBV3-1 (or the pseudogene TRBV3-2) with TRBJ2-1, with 8 bases identical to TRBD2. Trimming removed 5 bases from V and 10 bases from J; junction bases left unmatched: 13. Germline-derived CDR1 and CDR2 are LGHDT and YNNKEL (reference sequence). CDR3 length: 15 residues.

This chain joins TRBV13 and TRBJ2-1; 7 bases match TRBD1. Trimming took 4 bases from V and 9 from J; bases not matched to a gene: 24. CDR1 and CDR2 (germline): PRHDT, FYEKMQ (reference sequence). This CDR3 is built from 19 residues. As DNA, the CDR3 is TGTGCCAGCAGCTCGACAGGGTTCACGGTGCCGGACAGGCTTCGTGAGCAGTTCTTC. It codes for CASSSTGFTVPDRLREQFF.

The rearrangement joins TRBV9 to TRBJ1-4, with 7 bases identical to TRBD1. V lost 3 bases to trimming and J lost 0 bases; unmatched junction nucleotides: 2. The CDR3 sequence is 15 residues long. Germline V gene lookup returns CDR1 SGDLS and CDR2 YYNGEE. CDR3 sequence (DNA): TGTGCCAGCAGCGGAGGACAGGCAACTAATGAAAAACTGTTTTTT. Protein product: CASSGGQATNEKLFF.

The chain uses TRBV18 and TRBJ1-4, with 7 bases aligning to TRBD1. CDR1 and CDR2 from the germline V gene are KGHSH and LQKENI. The CDR3 totals 16 residues. V was pared by 3 bases and J by 4 bases, with 8 bases of the junction left unmatched. The CDR3 is CASSPDGTAFNEKLFF. The CDR3 DNA reads TGTGCCAGCTCACCGGATGGGACAGCCTTTAATGAAAAACTGTTTTTT.

This sequence joins TRBV19 and TRBJ1-5; D might be TRBD1 (6 bases). V gave up 3 bases and J gave up 7 bases, with 13 bases separating them. Germline CDR1 is LNHDA and CDR2 is SQIVND (reference sequence). The CDR3 sequence is 14 residues long. CDR3 loop: CASSIKGGSQPQHF. For the CDR3, the DNA is TGTGCCAGTAGTATCAAAGGGGGATCACAGCCCCAGCATTTT.

The chain couples TRBV28 to TRBJ1-2; D is possibly TRBD1 (6 bases). The V gene's germline CDR1 is MDHEN and CDR2 SYDVKM. The CDR3 is made up of 17 amino acids. The V and J ends lost 1 base and 9 bases respectively, with 24 bases between them. DNA for the CDR3: TGTGCCAGCAGTTTATCCGGCTGGGGGCAGGATACGGGGCGCTACACCTTC. It is translated as CASSLSGWGQDTGRYTF.

About this clone itself: Its ends do not fully match the called genes, so a read error is possible. V gene TRBV19 combines with J gene TRBJ1-4, with D hard to call. The length of the CDR3 is 14 residues. The V gene's germline CDR1 is LNHDA and CDR2 SQIVND (reference sequence). As DNA, the CDR3 is TGTGCCGGTAGTATTTCCGGACTCCGTGAAAAACTGTTTTTT. Protein product: CAGSISGLREKLFF.

The chain is built from TRBV24-1 and TRBJ1-1, with D possibly matching TRBD1 (5 bases). CDR3 size: 15 residues. V was trimmed by 4 bases and J by 1 base, leaving 12 bases between them. CDR1 KGHDR and CDR2 SFDVKD come from the germline V gene. CDR3 protein: CATSDNRLGNTEAFF. CDR3 nucleotides: TGTGCCACCAGTGACAACAGGTTGGGGAACACTGAAGCTTTCTTT.

The genes are TRBV13 and TRBJ2-7, with D possibly TRBD1 on 7 matching bases. V was clipped by 5 bases and J by 2 bases, with 16 bases between them. The germline CDR1 and CDR2 sequences are PRHDT and FYEKMQ (reference sequence). The CDR3 is 15 amino acids. The DNA for the CDR3 is TGTGCCAGCAGCCGGGAGAGGGACAGCGCCTACGAGCAGTACTTC. Translation: CASSRERDSAYEQYF.

The chain is built from TRBV10-3 and TRBJ1-1; D is uncertain. The CDR3 length is 12 residues. Looked up from germline, CDR1 is ENHRY and CDR2 is SYGVKD. Trimming stripped 8 bases from V and 2 bases from J, with 9 bases between. CDR3 DNA sequence: TGTGCCATCGGGAGGACTAACACTGAAGCTTTCTTT. This translates into CAIGRTNTEAFF.

The chain uses TRBV6-4 and TRBJ1-1; possible D gene TRBD1, 5 bases. Germline CDR1 MRHNA, CDR2 SNTAGT. The CDR3 extends over 14 amino acids. The germline V and J ends were trimmed by 5 bases and 5 bases, with 15 bases remaining between them. The CDR3 bases are TGTGCCAGCAGTCGAGACAGCGGGGTGACTGAAGCTTTCTTT. Protein sequence: CASSRDSGVTEAFF.

This clone has only a few counts. CDR3 bases: TGTGCCAGCAGTCAAAACAGGGGGCGAGAGTACTTC. This gives the protein CASSQNRGREYF. The chain combines TRBV12-3 or TRBV12-4 with TRBJ2-7, with TRBD1 identical over 9 bases. The CDR3 loop spans 12 amino acids. Trimming cost V 5 bases and J 11 bases; bases outside gene matches: 7.

The chain couples TRBV6-2 or TRBV6-3 to TRBJ1-2; 7 nucleotides line up with TRBD1. Trimming cost V 6 bases and J 4 bases; bases outside gene matches: 5. The CDR3 is 13 amino acids. The V gene's germline CDR1 is MNHEY and CDR2 SVGEGT. The chain's CDR3 is CASSRGQSYGYTF. In DNA form, the CDR3 reads TGTGCCAGCAGCCGGGGACAGTCCTATGGCTACACCTTC.

The rearrangement links TRBV5-6 to TRBJ2-1; D might be TRBD2 (8 bases). Germline V CDR1 and CDR2: SGHDT, YYEEEE. Trimming pared 4 bases from V and 8 bases from J, leaving 19 bases between. This CDR3 has 15 residues. CDR3 sequence: CASSRQGGGYYEQFF. As DNA, the CDR3 is TGTGCCAGCAGCCGACAGGGCGGGGGGTATTATGAGCAGTTCTTC.

J is TRBJ2-7 and V is TRBV28; 7 bases line up with TRBD1. This CDR3 region has 14 residues. The germline V gene has CDR1 MDHEN and CDR2 SYDVKM. Trimming removed 4 bases from V and 4 bases from J; junction bases left unmatched: 7. The CDR3 sequence is CASSSGQLKYEQYF. In nucleotides, the CDR3 is TGTGCCAGCAGTTCGGGACAGTTAAAGTACGAGCAGTACTTC.

The rearrangement uses TRBV27 and TRBJ1-4; the match to TRBD1 covers 10 bases. V dropped 5 bases and J dropped 7; count of bases not matched to a gene: 10. This CDR3 region has 16 residues. Germline CDR1 is MNHEY and CDR2 is SMNVEV (reference sequence). CDR3 in amino acids: CASSRDRGRVFEKLFF. CDR3 sequence (DNA): TGTGCCAGCAGTAGGGACAGGGGTCGGGTGTTTGAAAAACTGTTTTTT. Filled out from reference TRBV27 and TRBJ1-4, the complete variable domain reads EAQVTQNPRYLITVTGKKLTVTCSQNMNHEYMSWYRQDPGLGLRQIYYSMNVEVTDKGDVPEGYKVSRKEKRNFPLILESPSPNQTSLYFCASSRDRGRVFEKLFFGSGTQLSVL.

This chain joins TRBV6-5 and TRBJ2-7, with 8 bases aligning to TRBD1. This CDR3 contains 13 residues. CDR1 is MNHEY, CDR2 SVGAGI, per germline. The junction had 3 bases not matched to a gene; V was cut back by 7 bases and J by 1 base. The CDR3 region is CASMGDRSYEQYF. CDR3 DNA sequence: TGTGCCAGCATGGGGGACAGGTCCTACGAGCAGTACTTC.

This clone has only one observation. The V and J genes are TRBV4-2 and TRBJ1-4; weak D call: TRBD1 (5 bases). This CDR3 has 18 amino acids. Germline V CDR1 and CDR2: LGHNA, YNFKEQ. Trimming took 0 bases from V and 0 from J, leaving 14 bases between them. Here the CDR3 reads CASSQDQRQDTTNEKLFF. For the CDR3, the DNA is TGTGCCAGCAGCCAAGATCAGCGTCAGGACACAACTAATGAAAAACTGTTTTTT.

The chain has TRBV11-1 and TRBJ2-1; 8 bases agree with TRBD2. After removal of 6 bases from V and 7 bases from J, the junction contained 8 bases not matched to a gene. Germline lookup yields CDR1 SGHAT and CDR2 FQDESV (reference sequence). The CDR3 totals 14 residues. CDR3 coding DNA: TGTGCCAGCAGGCCCGGGGGGGCAGTAAATGAGCAGTTCTTC. This gives the protein CASRPGGAVNEQFF.